One T cell receptor (beta chain) is described in this entry. This entry is derived from a study of response to subunit inactivated influenza vaccine. TCRdb called the RT-PCR reads again in MiXCR, with one record for every CDR3 protein. This table holds a few hundred thousand distinct CDR3 sequences, roughly 7.9% found once. J gave up 3 bases and V 5 bases, and 7 bases lay outside the gene matches. The germline gives CDR1 DFQATT, CDR2 SNEGSKA (reference sequence). The CDR3 sequence is 15 residues long. The sample here was PBMCs from blood, taken 23 months after vaccination. V and J are TRBV20-1 and TRBJ2-1, with TRBD1 identical over 10 bases. The TCR comes from a man between 45 and 75 years old who received an inactivated influenza vaccine. This CDR3 reads CSAPGQGSDYNEQFF. CDR3 nucleotide sequence: TGCAGTGCTCCGGGACAGGGGAGCGACTACAATGAGCAGTTCTTC.